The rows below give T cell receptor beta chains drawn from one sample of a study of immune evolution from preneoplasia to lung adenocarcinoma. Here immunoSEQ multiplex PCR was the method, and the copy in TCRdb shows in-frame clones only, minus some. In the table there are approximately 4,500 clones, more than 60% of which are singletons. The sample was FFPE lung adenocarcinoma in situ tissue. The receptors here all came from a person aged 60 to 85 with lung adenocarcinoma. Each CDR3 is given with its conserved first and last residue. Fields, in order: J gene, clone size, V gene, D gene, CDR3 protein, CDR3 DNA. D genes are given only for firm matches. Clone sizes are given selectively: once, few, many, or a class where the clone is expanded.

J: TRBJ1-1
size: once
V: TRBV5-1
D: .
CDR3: CASSLGGLTIGDTEAFF
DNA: TGCGCCAGCAGCTTGGGTGGGCTGACCATAGGGGACACTGAAGCTTTCTTT

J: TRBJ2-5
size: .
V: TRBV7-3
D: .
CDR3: CASSLRSGVDGETQYF
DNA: TGTGCCAGCAGCTTAAGATCTGGGGTCGACGGGGAGACCCAGTACTTC

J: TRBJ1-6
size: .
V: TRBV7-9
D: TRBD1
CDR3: CASSSGQSNSPLHF
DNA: TGTGCCAGCAGCTCGGGACAGAGTAATTCACCCCTCCACTTT

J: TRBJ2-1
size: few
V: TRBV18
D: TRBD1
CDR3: CASSVGQGHNEQFF
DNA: TGTGCCAGCTCAGTTGGACAGGGCCACAATGAGCAGTTCTTC

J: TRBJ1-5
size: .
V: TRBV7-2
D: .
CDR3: CASSFGQGSQPQHF
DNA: TGTGCCAGCAGCTTCGGCCAGGGAAGTCAGCCCCAGCATTTT

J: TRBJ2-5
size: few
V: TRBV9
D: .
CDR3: CASSQYGGLETQYF
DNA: TGTGCCAGCAGCCAGTACGGGGGTCTAGAGACCCAGTACTTC

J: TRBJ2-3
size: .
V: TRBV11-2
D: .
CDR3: CASSYSGSSTDTQYF
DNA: TGTGCCAGCAGCTACTCGGGGTCCAGCACAGATACGCAGTATTTT

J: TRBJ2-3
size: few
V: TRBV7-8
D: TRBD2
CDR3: CASSLGSGAGDTQYF
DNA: TGTGCCAGCAGCCTGGGTAGCGGGGCAGGGGATACGCAGTATTTT

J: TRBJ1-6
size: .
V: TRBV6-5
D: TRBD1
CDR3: CASSTTGTGNSPLHF
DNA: TGTGCCAGCAGCACTACGGGGACAGGGAATTCACCCCTCCACTTT

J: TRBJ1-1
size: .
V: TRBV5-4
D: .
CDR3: CASSLAPANTEAFF
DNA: TGTGCCAGCAGCTTGGCCCCAGCAAACACTGAAGCTTTCTTT

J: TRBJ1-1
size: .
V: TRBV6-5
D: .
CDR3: CASFLNTEAFF
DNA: TGTGCCAGCTTTCTGAACACTGAAGCTTTCTTT

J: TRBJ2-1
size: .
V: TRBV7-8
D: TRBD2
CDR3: CASSLASGASSYNEQFF
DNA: TGTGCCAGCAGCTTAGCGAGCGGGGCCAGCTCCTACAATGAGCAGTTCTTC

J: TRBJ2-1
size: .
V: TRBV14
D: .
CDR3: CASSPDWSSYNEQFF
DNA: TGTGCCAGCAGCCCGGACTGGAGCTCCTACAATGAGCAGTTCTTC

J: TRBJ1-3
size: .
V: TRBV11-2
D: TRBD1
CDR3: CASSGSDRGLNTIYF
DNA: TGTGCCAGCAGCGGATCGGACAGGGGTCTAAACACCATATATTTT

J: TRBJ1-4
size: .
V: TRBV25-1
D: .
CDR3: CASSELGGVGYEKLFF
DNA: TGTGCCAGCAGTGAATTGGGAGGGGTAGGGTATGAAAAACTGTTTTTT

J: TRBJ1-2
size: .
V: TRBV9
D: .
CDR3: CASSVGDGPNYGYTF
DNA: TGTGCCAGCAGCGTAGGAGACGGCCCTAACTATGGCTACACCTTC

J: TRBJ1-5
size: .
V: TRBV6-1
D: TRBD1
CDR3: CASSDPGTGNHNQPQHF
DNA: TGTGCCAGCAGTGACCCCGGGACAGGGAACCACAATCAGCCCCAGCATTTT

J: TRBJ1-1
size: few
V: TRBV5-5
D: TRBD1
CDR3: CASSPPQTGYTEAFF
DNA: TGTGCCAGCAGCCCCCCCCAGACAGGGTACACTGAAGCTTTCTTT

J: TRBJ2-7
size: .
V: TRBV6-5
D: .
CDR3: CASSYSGGREQYF
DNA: TGTGCCAGCAGTTACTCTGGCGGCCGGGAGCAGTACTTC